The next 28 T cell receptor beta chains were all read from a single sample in a study of PD-L1 blockade in urothelial cancer. Using immunoSEQ multiplex PCR, the repertoire was profiled, and TCRdb retains in-frame clones only, with some absent. The table lists over 15,000 clones, 87% of them singletons, with about 5.6% in the top ten. The sequencing used PBMCs, collected around atezolizumab (anti-PD-L1) treatment. These receptors were taken from a man between 45 and 60 years old with urothelial cancer.

The chain uses TRBV18 and TRBJ1-2; possible D gene TRBD1, 6 bases. V was trimmed by 4 bases and J by 3 bases, leaving 9 bases between them. Germline values: CDR1 KGHSH, CDR2 LQKENI. The CDR3 length is 13 residues. DNA of the CDR3: TGTGCCAGCTCACTGAACAGGGACTATGGCTACACCTTC. Its translation is CASSLNRDYGYTF.

This chain links TRBV7-6 with TRBJ2-5; D is uncertain. V was shortened by 5 bases and J by 5 bases, with 9 bases between the two germline ends. The CDR3 is made up of 12 amino acids. Germline-derived CDR1 and CDR2 are SGHVS and FNYEAQ. The CDR3 here is CASSPGSETQYF. As DNA, the CDR3 is TGTGCCAGCAGCCCCGGTAGTGAGACCCAGTACTTC.

This chain links TRBV25-1 with TRBJ1-2; 7 bases fit TRBD1. Unmatched junction bases numbered 5, after V lost 3 bases and J lost 4 bases. The germline V gene encodes CDR1 MGHDK and CDR2 SYGVNS. The CDR3 covers 14 residues. The CDR3 region has the DNA TGTGCCAGCAGTGAGGGACAGAACCTCTATGGCTACACCTTC. Residues: CASSEGQNLYGYTF.

This clone was observed a few times. The V call is TRBV27, the J call TRBJ2-2, with TRBD2 matching over 13 bases. V was pared by 5 bases and J by 5 bases, with 8 bases of the junction left unmatched. CDR1 is MNHEY, CDR2 SMNVEV, per germline (reference sequence). CDR3 length: 17 residues. CDR3 region: CASSQTSGRAGTGELFF. CDR3 nucleotides: TGTGCCAGCAGTCAAACTAGCGGGAGGGCGGGAACCGGGGAGCTGTTTTTT.

This chain connects TRBV11-1 to TRBJ2-7, with D perhaps TRBD2 (6 bases). This CDR3 contains 17 residues. V was shortened by 1 base and J by 3 bases, with 19 bases between the two germline ends. Germline V gene data show CDR1 as SGHAT and CDR2 as FQDESV (reference sequence). The CDR3 DNA sequence: TGTGCCAGCAGCTTAGGATATTGGGGCGGAGGGGACTACGAGCAGTACTTC. As protein: CASSLGYWGGGDYEQYF.

This clone is labeled medium-sized (0.01 to 0.1%). The CDR3 spells CAWDTAGKAGELFF. The CDR3 coding sequence is TGTGCCTGGGATACAGCGGGAAAAGCCGGGGAGCTGTTTTTT. The V gene is TRBV30, the J gene TRBJ2-2; 7 bases match TRBD2. After removal of 5 bases from V and 6 bases from J, the junction contained 9 bases not matched to a gene. The germline V gene has CDR1 GTSNPN and CDR2 SVGIG (reference sequence). CDR3 length: 14 amino acids.

V and J are TRBV4-3 and TRBJ1-4, with TRBD1 as a possible D gene (6 bases). This CDR3 is built from 14 residues. The V gene lost 2 bases and the J gene lost 8 bases, with 12 bases spanning the gap. Looked up from germline, CDR1 is LGHNA and CDR2 is YSLEER. CDR3 in DNA: TGCGCCAGCAGCCAAAGGGTAGGGGGAGAAAAACTGTTTTTT. Amino acids: CASSQRVGGEKLFF.

This sequence joins TRBV20-1 and TRBJ2-5, with TRBD2 matching over 8 bases. This CDR3 has 11 amino acids. Losses at the gene ends were 6 bases for V and 5 bases for J; bases not matched to a gene: 2. CDR1 and CDR2 from the germline V gene are DFQATT and SNEGSKA (reference sequence). The CDR3 loop reads CSARLAETQYF. Written as DNA, the CDR3 is TGCAGTGCCCGACTAGCGGAGACCCAGTACTTC.

J is TRBJ2-3 and V is TRBV5-1, with D perhaps TRBD1 (6 bases). This CDR3 has 14 residues. V dropped 7 bases and J dropped 6 bases, with 18 bases sitting between them. The germline CDR1 and CDR2 sequences are SGHRS and YFSETQ. CDR3 region: CASRWNRAVDTQYF. CDR3 nucleotide sequence: TGCGCCAGCCGATGGAACAGGGCTGTCGATACGCAGTATTTT.

The V and J genes are TRBV18 and TRBJ1-5; 8 bases are a match to TRBD1. Germline V gene sequence: CDR1 KGHSH, CDR2 LQKENI. Losses at the gene ends were 3 bases for V and 4 bases for J; bases not matched to a gene: 2. The CDR3 consists of 14 residues. The DNA of the CDR3 is TGTGCCAGCTCACCCGGACAGGGAAATCAGCCCCAGCATTTT. It encodes CASSPGQGNQPQHF. Together with reference TRBV18 and TRBJ1-5, the CDR3 gives the full variable domain: NAGVMQNPRHLVRRRGQEARLRCSPMKGHSHVYWYRQLPEEGLKFMVYLQKENIIDESGMPKERFSAEFPKEGPSILRIQQVVRGDSAAYFCASSPGQGNQPQHFGDGTRLSIL.

This clone was seen only a few times. The chain links TRBV29-1 to TRBJ1-1, with D perhaps TRBD1 (5 bases). The CDR3 spans 13 residues. Trimming left V 4 bases short and J 1 base short, with 10 bases between. Germline CDR1 reads SQVTM; CDR2 reads ANQGSEA. CDR3: CSVGVGGNTEAFF. CDR3 nucleotide sequence: TGCAGCGTTGGGGTGGGGGGGAACACTGAAGCTTTCTTT. Full variable domain (rest looked up from reference TRBV29-1 and TRBJ1-1): SAVISQKPSRDICQRGTSLTIQCQVDSQVTMMFWYRQQPGQSLTLIATANQGSEATYESGFVIDKFPISRPNLTFSTLTVSNMSPEDSSIYLCSVGVGGNTEAFFGQGTRLTVV.

This clone turned up a few times. The rearrangement joins TRBV9 to TRBJ1-2; 12 bases map to TRBD1. Germline CDR1 is SGDLS and CDR2 is YYNGEE. J gave up 4 bases and V 3 bases, and 13 bases lay outside the gene matches. This CDR3 region has 18 residues. Here the CDR3 reads CASSGAGTGGAGGYGYTF. The DNA for the CDR3 is TGTGCCAGCAGCGGAGCAGGGACAGGGGGCGCCGGTGGCTATGGCTACACCTTC.

The chain couples TRBV7-3 to TRBJ2-1, with 9 bases identical to TRBD1. V trimming: 2 bases; J trimming: 5 bases; junction bases outside the gene matches: 4. The CDR3 is 15 amino acids. Germline V gives CDR1 SGHTA, CDR2 FQGTGA. The CDR3 is CASSLGTGSNNEQFF. Here the CDR3 DNA reads TGTGCCAGCAGCTTAGGGACAGGGTCCAACAATGAGCAGTTCTTC.

V and J are TRBV6-6 and TRBJ2-5, with D maybe TRBD2 (5 bases). V was clipped by 5 bases and J by 7 bases, with 14 bases between them. Germline CDR1 is MNHNY and CDR2 is SVGAGI (reference sequence). The length of the CDR3 is 13 residues. This CDR3 is CASSPELSGTQYF. DNA for the CDR3: TGTGCCAGCAGTCCCGAACTCAGCGGGACCCAGTACTTC.

The rearrangement links TRBV7-6 to TRBJ2-1; 8 bases are a match to TRBD2. CDR1 and CDR2 (germline): SGHVS, FNYEAQ. The length of the CDR3 is 15 residues. V dropped 4 bases and J dropped 4; count of bases not matched to a gene: 6. The CDR3 sequence is CASSSASGFYNEQFF. DNA of the CDR3: TGTGCCAGCAGCTCAGCTAGCGGGTTTTACAATGAGCAGTTCTTC. Full variable domain (outside the CDR3, taken from reference TRBV7-6 and TRBJ2-1): GAGVSQSPRYKVTKRGQDVALRCDPISGHVSLYWYRQALGQGPEFLTYFNYEAQQDKSGLPNDRFSAERPEGSISTLTIQRTEQRDSAMYRCASSSASGFYNEQFFGPGTRLTVL.

The gene calls are TRBV7-9 and TRBJ1-5, with 9 bases matching TRBD1. The germline gives CDR1 SEHNR, CDR2 FQNEAQ (reference sequence). This CDR3 region has 17 residues. J was trimmed by 6 bases and V by 5 bases; bases with no gene match: 14. CDR3 nucleotide sequence: TGTGCCAGCAGCGCGGGACAGGGTACAAATTCTGGTCAGCCCCAGCATTTT. Translated: CASSAGQGTNSGQPQHF.

V gene TRBV25-1 combines with J gene TRBJ2-3; 7 bases are a match to TRBD2. The V segment lost 1 base and the J segment 6 bases; nucleotides outside the gene matches: 7. Germline lookup yields CDR1 MGHDK and CDR2 SYGVNS. There are 15 residues in the CDR3. In nucleotides, the CDR3 is TGTGCCAGCAGTGAATTACTGGGGGGGGTCGATACGCAGTATTTT. Its translation: CASSELLGGVDTQYF.

CDR3 in DNA: TGTGCCAGCAGCGACAGGGGGGCTAATGAAAAACTGTTTTTT. Its translation is CASSDRGANEKLFF. This chain connects TRBV6-6 to TRBJ1-4, with 9 bases aligning to TRBD1. J lost 3 bases, V lost 6 bases, and 2 bases had no gene match. This CDR3 spans 14 amino acids. The V gene's germline CDR1 is MNHNY and CDR2 SVGAGI (reference sequence).

This clone was recorded a few times. The J gene is TRBJ1-2, the V gene TRBV7-2; possibly TRBD1 for D (5 bases). V lost 8 bases and J 12 bases, leaving 25 bases between the germline ends. Germline CDR1 SGHTA, CDR2 FQGNSA. This CDR3 is built from 14 residues. The CDR3 sequence is CASRREEGRRVHTF. CDR3 nucleotide sequence: TGTGCCAGCCGTCGGGAGGAGGGACGCCGTGTTCACACCTTC.

The J gene is TRBJ1-5, the V gene TRBV28, with 7 bases fitting TRBD1. V shed 7 bases, J shed 1 base, and the junction held 4 bases outside the gene matches. CDR1 is MDHEN, CDR2 SYDVKM, per germline. The CDR3 runs 14 residues. CDR3 protein: CASTQGESNQPQHF. CDR3 coding DNA: TGTGCCAGCACCCAGGGGGAAAGCAATCAGCCCCAGCATTTT.

J is TRBJ2-7 and V is TRBV16, with 8 bases matching TRBD1. The CDR3 length is 18 residues. V was pared by 0 bases and J by 2 bases, with 12 bases of the junction left unmatched. Germline lookup yields CDR1 KGHSY and CDR2 FQNENV. Written as DNA, the CDR3 is TGTGCCAGCAGCCAATCGGACAGGGTGGGTGCGGGTCCCTACGAGCAGTACTTC. Translating it yields CASSQSDRVGAGPYEQYF.

This sequence joins TRBV27 and TRBJ2-1; 16 bases map to TRBD2. The CDR3 consists of 14 residues. J was trimmed by 15 bases and V by 5 bases; bases with no gene match: 7. Germline V CDR1 and CDR2: MNHEY, SMNVEV (reference sequence). CDR3 nucleotide sequence: TGTGCCAGCAGTCCGGGACTAGCGGGAGGGCATTCGTTCTTC. It specifies CASSPGLAGGHSFF.

The rearrangement uses TRBV21-1 and TRBJ2-7; TRBD2, the D gene given by the table, was not confirmed from the DNA. TRBV21-1 counts as a pseudogene. The CDR3 extends over 19 amino acids. The CDR3 spells CASSSPGWLAGANSYEQYF. The DNA for the CDR3 is TGTGCCAGCAGCAGCCCGGGGTGGCTAGCGGGGGCCAACTCCTACGAGCAGTACTTC.

The chain is built from TRBV11-3 and TRBJ2-1; 13 bases line up with TRBD2. The germline V gene encodes CDR1 SGHNT and CDR2 YENEEA. V was pared by 1 base and J by 4 bases, with 1 base of the junction left unmatched. CDR3 length: 16 amino acids. For the CDR3, the DNA is TGTGCCAGCAGCTTAGGACTAGCGGGAGGATACAATGAGCAGTTCTTC. It is translated as CASSLGLAGGYNEQFF.

The V call is TRBV19, the J call TRBJ2-4; TRBD1 matches at 7 bases. In germline, CDR1 is LNHDA, CDR2 SQIVND (reference sequence). The CDR3 has 14 amino acids. V lost 5 bases and J lost 3; bases outside the gene matches: 4. The CDR3 is CASSYRGNKNIQYF. The CDR3, as DNA: TGTGCCAGTAGTTACAGGGGAAACAAAAACATTCAGTACTTC.

V is TRBV27 and J is TRBJ2-1; 10 nucleotides agree with TRBD2. The CDR3 runs 19 residues. In germline, CDR1 is MNHEY, CDR2 SMNVEV (reference sequence). Trimming took 3 bases from V and 2 from J; bases not matched to a gene: 13. In DNA form, the CDR3 reads TGTGCCAGCAGTTTTGGGTGGGCTAGCGGGGGCTCTACCTACAATGAGCAGTTCTTC. Its translation: CASSFGWASGGSTYNEQFF.

A single count supports this clone. The chain carries TRBV5-6 and TRBJ1-5; the D is unclear. There are 12 residues in the CDR3. V gave up 3 bases and J gave up 4 bases, with 5 bases separating them. The germline V gene encodes CDR1 SGHDT and CDR2 YYEEEE. CDR3 DNA: TGTGCCAGCAGCTCCTATAATCAGCCCCAGCATTTT. Its protein product is CASSSYNQPQHF.

In its sample, this clone was seen a few times. V is TRBV28 and J is TRBJ2-1, with TRBD2 matching over 9 bases. Germline V lookup: CDR1 MDHEN, CDR2 SYDVKM. V shed 2 bases and J 9 bases; nucleotides not matched to a gene: 14. The CDR3 totals 17 residues. The CDR3 region is CASSLQWPVAGVGEQFF. The CDR3 DNA follows: TGTGCCAGCAGTTTACAGTGGCCGGTAGCGGGAGTAGGTGAGCAGTTCTTC. The variable domain in full, with the rest retrieved from reference TRBV28 and TRBJ2-1, is DVKVTQSSRYLVKRTGEKVFLECVQDMDHENMFWYRQDPGLGLRLIYFSYDVKMKEKGDIPEGYSVSREKKERFSLILESASTNQTSMYLCASSLQWPVAGVGEQFFGPGTRLTVL.